Shown below are 16 T cell receptor beta chains from a single sample sequenced in a study of blood T cell repertoires in COVID-19. The protocol was immunoSEQ multiplex PCR, while the TCRdb copy is restricted to in-frame clones and leaves out a portion. The data hold 200,000 to 250,000 clones, with roughly 87% observed a single time. Sequenced material: PBMCs or T cells enriched from blood (not recorded which). Every receptor here comes from a man aged 30-40 years who had recovered from COVID-19.

The chain is built from TRBV18 and TRBJ2-5, with 7 bases that match TRBD2. There are 14 residues in the CDR3. J was trimmed by 3 bases and V by 1 base; bases with no gene match: 2. In germline, CDR1 is KGHSH, CDR2 LQKENI. In nucleotides, the CDR3 is TGTGCCAGCTCACCACTACTAGCGAAAGAGACCCAGTACTTC. This sequence encodes CASSPLLAKETQYF.

This chain joins TRBV7-2 and TRBJ1-2; no firm D call. The V and J ends lost 5 bases and 6 bases respectively, with 16 bases between them. Germline CDR1 SGHTA, CDR2 FQGNSA. The length of the CDR3 is 14 residues. The CDR3 reads CASSRSMSTNGYTF. Written as DNA, the CDR3 is TGTGCCAGCAGCAGAAGTATGTCTACCAATGGCTACACCTTC. The variable domain in full, with the rest retrieved from reference TRBV7-2 and TRBJ1-2, is GAGVSQSPSNKVTEKGKDVELRCDPISGHTALYWYRQSLGQGLEFLIYFQGNSAPDKSGLPSDRFSAERTGGSVSTLTIQRTQQEDSAVYLCASSRSMSTNGYTFGSGTRLTVV.

This chain connects TRBV30 to TRBJ1-1, with D tentatively TRBD1 (6 bases). Trimming removed 0 bases from V and 2 bases from J, with 16 bases in between. The germline CDR1 and CDR2 sequences are GTSNPN and SVGIG (reference sequence). This CDR3 comprises 16 residues. This CDR3 is CAWSVQGWGPNTEAFF. For the CDR3, the DNA is TGTGCCTGGAGTGTACAGGGATGGGGGCCTAACACTGAAGCTTTCTTT.

V and J are TRBV10-2 and TRBJ1-5, with 9 bases fitting TRBD1. Germline V gene lookup returns CDR1 WSHSY and CDR2 SAAADI. The CDR3 contains 14 residues. After removal of 9 bases from V and 5 bases from J, the junction contained 8 bases not matched to a gene. As DNA, the CDR3 is TGCGCCAGTTGTCCGGGACAGGGATATCAGCCCCAGCATTTT. As protein: CASCPGQGYQPQHF.

This chain links TRBV10-1 with TRBJ1-4; the D gene is possibly TRBD1 (6 bases). V shed 10 bases and J shed 6 bases, with 21 bases lying between them. Germline V lookup: CDR1 WNHNN, CDR2 SYGVQD (reference sequence). The length of the CDR3 is 15 residues. The CDR3 DNA sequence: TGCGCCATCCTTAGTAGACAGGACCCAGATGAAAAACTGTTTTTT. This translates into CAILSRQDPDEKLFF.

The rearrangement joins TRBV4-1 to TRBJ2-7; TRBD1 aligns across 7 bases. The CDR3 contains 17 residues. The germline V gene has CDR1 MGHRA and CDR2 YSYEKL. The ends lost 1 base at V and 2 bases at J; junction bases unmatched: 11. Here the CDR3 reads CASSQAPMAGGAYEQYF. The CDR3, as DNA: TGCGCCAGCAGCCAAGCGCCCATGGCAGGGGGTGCCTACGAGCAGTACTTC.

Only one count was recorded for this clone. The chain is built from TRBV25-1 and TRBJ2-7; 9 bases are shared with TRBD1. This CDR3 is 15 amino acids long. Germline V CDR1 and CDR2: MGHDK, SYGVNS. Unmatched junction bases numbered 7, after V lost 5 bases and J lost 2 bases. The CDR3 sequence: CASSLPGDRAYEQYF. CDR3 bases: TGTGCCAGCAGTCTCCCGGGGGACAGGGCCTACGAGCAGTACTTC.

This sequence joins TRBV4-3 and TRBJ2-2; a possible D gene is TRBD2 (6 bases). Trimming left V 1 base short and J 1 base short, with 10 bases between. Germline V gene lookup returns CDR1 LGHNA and CDR2 YSLEER. The CDR3 extends over 16 amino acids. CDR3 amino acids: CASSQGRGMNTGELFF. The CDR3 DNA sequence: TGCGCCAGCAGCCAAGGTCGGGGGATGAACACCGGGGAGCTGTTTTTT.

This chain links TRBV7-9 with TRBJ2-1, with TRBD2 identical over 10 bases. The CDR3 runs 17 residues. Germline trimming cut 1 base from V and 7 bases from J; bases unmatched to any gene: 10. CDR1 SEHNR and CDR2 FQNEAQ come from the germline V gene (reference sequence). CDR3 sequence: CASSLVGLADLRNEQFF. The CDR3 coding sequence is TGTGCCAGCAGCTTAGTTGGACTAGCGGACCTCCGGAATGAGCAGTTCTTC.

The chain employs TRBV19 and TRBJ2-1, with 12 nucleotides matching TRBD2. The CDR3 extends over 15 amino acids. Germline V gene lookup returns CDR1 LNHDA and CDR2 SQIVND (reference sequence). The V and J ends lost 6 bases and 4 bases, in that order; junction bases with no gene match: 4. The CDR3 region is CASRTSGSGYNEQFF. For the CDR3, the DNA is TGTGCCAGTAGGACTAGCGGGAGCGGGTACAATGAGCAGTTCTTC.

The rearrangement joins TRBV7-2 to TRBJ1-1; possibly TRBD1 for D (5 bases). The CDR3 contains 17 residues. The V end was cut by 4 bases, the J end by 0 bases, with 18 bases between. CDR1 SGHTA and CDR2 FQGNSA come from the germline V gene. CDR3 residues: CASSSRRQPGLNTEAFF. In nucleotides, the CDR3 is TGTGCCAGCAGCTCAAGACGACAGCCTGGATTGAACACTGAAGCTTTCTTT.

The rearrangement joins TRBV6-1 to TRBJ2-7; D gene unclear. Looked up from germline, CDR1 is MNHNS and CDR2 is SASEGT. CDR3 size: 15 residues. V was cut by 0 bases and J by 4 bases, with 13 bases left in between. CDR3 region: CASSEAEVGRYEQYF. CDR3 coding DNA: TGTGCCAGCAGTGAAGCTGAAGTTGGCAGGTACGAGCAGTACTTC.

CDR3 sequence: CASSQEGGRGAGELFF. CDR3 DNA sequence: TGCGCCAGCAGCCAAGAGGGAGGGAGAGGGGCCGGGGAGCTGTTTTTT. The chain couples TRBV4-1 to TRBJ2-2, with TRBD2 identical over 7 bases. Germline V lookup: CDR1 MGHRA, CDR2 YSYEKL. Trimming took 0 bases from V and 6 from J; bases not matched to a gene: 7. The CDR3 has 16 residues.

The genes are TRBV1 and TRBJ1-1. TRBV1 is described as a pseudogene. CDR3 length: 14 amino acids. CDR3 amino acids: CTSSHAEWNTEAFF. In DNA, the CDR3 is TGCACCAGCAGCCATGCGGAATGGAACACTGAAGCTTTCTTT.

V usage is TRBV5-4 and J usage is TRBJ2-3; unclear D gene. CDR1 SGHNT and CDR2 YYREEE come from the germline V gene (reference sequence). The V gene lost 4 bases and the J gene lost 3 bases, with 12 bases spanning the gap. The CDR3 covers 14 residues. CDR3 sequence reads: CASSPGSVTDTQYF. CDR3 DNA: TGTGCCAGCAGCCCCGGGTCTGTGACAGATACGCAGTATTTT. The entire variable domain, with the rest obtained from reference TRBV5-4 and TRBJ2-3, is as follows: ETGVTQSPTHLIKTRGQQVTLRCSSQSGHNTVSWYQQALGQGPQFIFQYYREEENGRGNFPPRFSGLQFPNYSSELNVNALELDDSALYLCASSPGSVTDTQYFGPGTRLTVL.

V and J are TRBV4-1 and TRBJ1-4; 8 bases are shared with TRBD1. In germline, CDR1 is MGHRA, CDR2 YSYEKL. J was trimmed by 10 bases and V by 1 base; bases with no gene match: 8. CDR3 length: 15 residues. Here the CDR3 DNA reads TGCGCCAGCAGCCAAGGGACAGGGATGGTGAGAAAACTGTTTTTT. This codes for CASSQGTGMVRKLFF.